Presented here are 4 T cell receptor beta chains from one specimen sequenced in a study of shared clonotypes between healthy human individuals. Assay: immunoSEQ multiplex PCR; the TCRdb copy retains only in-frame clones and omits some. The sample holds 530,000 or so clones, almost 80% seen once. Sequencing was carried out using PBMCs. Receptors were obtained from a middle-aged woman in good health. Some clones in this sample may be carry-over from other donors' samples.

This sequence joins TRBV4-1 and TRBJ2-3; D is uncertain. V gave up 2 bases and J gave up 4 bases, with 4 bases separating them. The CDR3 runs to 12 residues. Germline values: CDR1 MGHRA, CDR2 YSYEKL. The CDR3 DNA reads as TGCGCCAGCAGCCAAAGGCCAGATACGCAGTATTTT. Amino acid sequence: CASSQRPDTQYF.

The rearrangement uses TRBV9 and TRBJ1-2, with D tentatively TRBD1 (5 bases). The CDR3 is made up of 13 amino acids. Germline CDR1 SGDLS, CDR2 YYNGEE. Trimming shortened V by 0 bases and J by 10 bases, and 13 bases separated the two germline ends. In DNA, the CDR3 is TGTGCCAGCAGCGTAGCTGGCAGGGAGGCCTACACCTTC. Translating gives CASSVAGREAYTF.

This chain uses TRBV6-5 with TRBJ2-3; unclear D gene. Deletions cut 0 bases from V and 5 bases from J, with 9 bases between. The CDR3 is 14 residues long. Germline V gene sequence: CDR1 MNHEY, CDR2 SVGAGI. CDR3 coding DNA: TGTGCCAGCAGTTACTCGATGTGGGTAGATACGCAGTATTTT. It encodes CASSYSMWVDTQYF.

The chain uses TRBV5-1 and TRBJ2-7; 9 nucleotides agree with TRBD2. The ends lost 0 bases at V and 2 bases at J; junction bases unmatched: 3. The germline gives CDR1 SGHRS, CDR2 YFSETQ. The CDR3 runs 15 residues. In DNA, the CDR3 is TGCGCCAGCAGCTTGGCGGCGGGAGGGGCCTACGAGCAGTACTTC. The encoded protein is CASSLAAGGAYEQYF.